The 25 T cell receptor beta chains in this list originate from one sample, sequenced in a study of identifying expanded T cells in peripheral blood. Assay used: immunoSEQ multiplex PCR; TCRdb lists only in-frame clones, some missing. Here the sample spans roughly 63,000 clones, about 83% being singletons. The sample was blood. These receptors all stem from a person aged 18 to 69 in good health.

The chain couples TRBV7-9 to TRBJ2-3, with a possible D match to TRBD1 (5 bases). This CDR3 contains 15 residues. CDR1 and CDR2 from the germline V gene are SEHNR and FQNEAQ (reference sequence). With 5 bases removed from V and 3 bases from J, the gap between germline ends came to 15 bases. The CDR3 reads CASSPRGGVTDTQYF. CDR3 DNA: TGTGCCAGCAGCCCAAGGGGCGGAGTAACAGATACGCAGTATTTT.

This chain connects TRBV5-1 to TRBJ2-2; TRBD1 might be the D (6 bases). This CDR3 contains 14 residues. In germline, CDR1 is SGHRS, CDR2 YFSETQ. Trimming removed 1 base from V and 4 bases from J, with 8 bases in between. The CDR3 loop reads CASSLTGPTGELFF. In DNA, the CDR3 is TGCGCCAGCAGCTTGACAGGGCCCACCGGGGAGCTGTTTTTT.

The chain has TRBV6-5 and TRBJ1-2, with TRBD1 as a possible D gene (6 bases). V lost 4 bases and J 5 bases, leaving 14 bases between the germline ends. CDR1 is MNHEY and CDR2 is SVGAGI in the germline V gene. CDR3 size: 14 residues. The CDR3 here is CASSSLGQSYGYTF. The CDR3 bases are TGTGCCAGCAGTTCCCTAGGACAGTCTTATGGCTACACCTTC.

As for this clone: Other DNA sequences within the sample encode an identical CDR3. The chain joins TRBV6-1 to TRBJ2-4; D remains ambiguous. The germline V and J ends were trimmed by 2 bases and 2 bases, with 7 bases remaining between them. Per germline, CDR1 MNHNS and CDR2 SASEGT. The CDR3 consists of 14 residues. The CDR3 region is CASSESGPKNIQYF. The CDR3 nucleotides are TGTGCCAGCAGTGAATCTGGGCCCAAAAACATTCAGTACTTC.

The V call is TRBV4-1, the J call TRBJ2-7; 12 bases are shared with TRBD2. This CDR3 region has 16 residues. After removal of 4 bases from V and 3 bases from J, the junction contained 7 bases not matched to a gene. Germline CDR1 is MGHRA and CDR2 is YSYEKL. DNA of the CDR3: TGCGCCAGCAGCCGAGAGACTAGCGGGAGCTTCTACGAGCAGTACTTC. Translation: CASSRETSGSFYEQYF.

The chain has TRBV6-5 and TRBJ1-2, with D tentatively TRBD1 (5 bases). The CDR3 loop spans 14 amino acids. With 5 bases removed from V and 0 bases from J, the gap between germline ends came to 10 bases. CDR1 MNHEY and CDR2 SVGAGI come from the germline V gene. DNA for the CDR3: TGTGCCAGCAGTCCGGGGACTGCTAACTATGGCTACACCTTC. Protein product: CASSPGTANYGYTF.

This chain links TRBV30 with TRBJ2-7; a weak D match, TRBD1 (6 bases). The length of the CDR3 is 12 residues. Germline-derived CDR1 and CDR2 are GTSNPN and SVGIG (reference sequence). Trimming pared 5 bases from V and 6 bases from J, leaving 14 bases between. The chain's CDR3 is CAWVGQIGEQYF. DNA of the CDR3: TGTGCCTGGGTTGGACAGATCGGCGAGCAGTACTTC. The full variable domain, rest sourced from reference TRBV30 and TRBJ2-7, is SQTIHQWPATLVQPVGSPLSLECTVEGTSNPNLYWYRQAAGRGLQLLFYSVGIGQISSEVPQNLSASRPQDRQFILSSKKLLLSDSGFYLCAWVGQIGEQYFGPGTRLTVT.

The chain has TRBV18 and TRBJ1-1, with a weak D call TRBD1 (5 bases). Trimming took off 4 bases at V and 11 bases at J, with 17 bases between the two ends. The CDR3 covers 13 residues. CDR1 is KGHSH and CDR2 is LQKENI in the germline V gene. CDR3 DNA sequence: TGTGCCAGCTCACGCCGGGACGGATCGTTTGCTTTCTTT. Translated: CASSRRDGSFAFF.

In DNA, the CDR3 is TGTGCCAGCAGCTTGGACTATACTAGCGGGAGAAGTCCCGGGGAGCTGTTTTTT. It translates to CASSLDYTSGRSPGELFF. The V and J genes are TRBV5-5 and TRBJ2-2; TRBD2 matches at 11 bases. Per the germline V gene, CDR1 is SGHKS and CDR2 is YYEKEE (reference sequence). CDR3 length equals 18 residues. Germline trimming cut 0 bases from V and 6 bases from J; bases unmatched to any gene: 10.

J is TRBJ2-1 and V is TRBV6-4; 9 bases map to TRBD1. There are 16 residues in the CDR3. Germline CDR1 and CDR2: MRHNA and SNTAGT. With 5 bases clipped from V and 8 bases from J, the junction kept 13 bases outside the gene matches. CDR3 region: CASSPQDRGAVHEQFF. The CDR3 bases are TGTGCCAGCAGTCCCCAGGACAGGGGCGCCGTTCATGAGCAGTTCTTC.

This clone was picked up one time. V gene TRBV5-6 combines with J gene TRBJ1-4; D call uncertain. Per the germline V gene, CDR1 is SGHDT and CDR2 is YYEEEE. This CDR3 is 14 amino acids long. V lost 3 bases and J lost 9, with 15 bases in between. CDR3 sequence (DNA): TGTGCCAGCAGCTCTATTACGACCCCCCAAAAACTGTTTTTT. Translated, it gives CASSSITTPQKLFF.

This chain uses TRBV4-1 with TRBJ2-1, with 11 bases that match TRBD2. Losses at the gene ends were 3 bases for V and 9 bases for J; bases not matched to a gene: 22. The CDR3 contains 20 residues. Germline V gene sequence: CDR1 MGHRA, CDR2 YSYEKL. Here the CDR3 reads CASSQPPERASGGNIGEQFF. The CDR3 region has the DNA TGCGCCAGCAGCCAGCCCCCGGAAAGGGCTAGCGGGGGGAACATAGGTGAGCAGTTCTTC.

The chain has TRBV6-6 and TRBJ2-1; tentatively, D is TRBD2 (6 bases). Trimming took off 7 bases at V and 6 bases at J, with 19 bases between the two ends. Germline values: CDR1 MNHNY, CDR2 SVGAGI (reference sequence). The CDR3 consists of 15 residues. The CDR3 DNA reads as TGTGCCAGCATCAATCCCGGGACTGGGCTCAATGAGCAGTTCTTC. It translates to CASINPGTGLNEQFF.

This clone was detected once. V is TRBV7-2 and J is TRBJ1-2; D perhaps matches TRBD1 (5 bases). V was clipped by 0 bases and J by 3 bases, with 14 bases between them. The CDR3 is made up of 16 amino acids. The germline V gene has CDR1 SGHTA and CDR2 FQGNSA. The CDR3 is CASSLASGNRYYGYTF. The CDR3 coding sequence is TGTGCCAGCAGCTTAGCATCAGGGAACCGTTACTATGGCTACACCTTC.

The CDR3 loop reads CASSLVQGSTDTQYF. In DNA, the CDR3 is TGTGCCAGCAGCTTAGTCCAGGGAAGCACAGATACGCAGTATTTT. V gene TRBV7-9 combines with J gene TRBJ2-3, with a possible D match to TRBD1 (5 bases). The CDR3 length is 15 residues. Trimming removed 1 base from V and 0 bases from J, with 8 bases in between. Germline V gene lookup returns CDR1 SEHNR and CDR2 FQNEAQ (reference sequence). The full variable domain, rest sourced from reference TRBV7-9 and TRBJ2-3, is DTGVSQNPRHKITKRGQNVTFRCDPISEHNRLYWYRQTLGQGPEFLTYFQNEAQLEKSRLLSDRFSAERPKGSFSTLEIQRTEQGDSAMYLCASSLVQGSTDTQYFGPGTRLTVL.

The V call is TRBV10-3, the J call TRBJ1-3; perhaps TRBD1 as D (6 bases). This CDR3 region has 16 residues. CDR1 is ENHRY, CDR2 SYGVKD, per germline. V was pared by 3 bases and J by 2 bases, with 14 bases between. This chain's CDR3 is CAISEGGGRTGNTIYF. CDR3 bases: TGTGCCATCAGTGAAGGAGGGGGGCGTACTGGAAACACCATATATTTT.

V usage is TRBV7-8 and J usage is TRBJ2-2, with 8 bases identical to TRBD2. V lost 1 base and J lost 5; bases outside the gene matches: 6. Germline CDR1 reads SGHVS; CDR2 reads FQNEAQ. CDR3 length: 16 residues. Here the CDR3 reads CASSLVVSGTTGELFF. The CDR3 DNA reads TGTGCCAGCAGCTTAGTGGTTAGCGGGACTACCGGGGAGCTGTTTTTT.

This chain uses TRBV9 with TRBJ2-7; D unresolved. CDR1 is SGDLS and CDR2 is YYNGEE in the germline V gene. The CDR3 length is 13 residues. Between the trimmed V and J ends, which lost 0 bases and 6 bases, there was a span of 10 bases. The CDR3 is CASSVVLGGEQYF. As DNA, the CDR3 is TGTGCCAGCAGCGTAGTTCTAGGTGGCGAGCAGTACTTC.

V and J are TRBV14 and TRBJ1-1; no definite D call. Germline V CDR1 and CDR2: SGHDN, FVKESK. Trimming took off 4 bases at V and 3 bases at J, with 15 bases between the two ends. The CDR3 consists of 15 residues. CDR3 region: CASSLIVGLDTEAFF. CDR3 DNA: TGTGCCAGCAGCCTCATAGTCGGGTTAGACACTGAAGCTTTCTTT.

V gene TRBV5-1 combines with J gene TRBJ2-2; TRBD1 might be the D (6 bases). The CDR3 sequence is 17 residues long. V shed 1 base and J shed 2 bases, with 15 bases lying between them. Germline CDR1 and CDR2: SGHRS and YFSETQ. The CDR3 region is CASSLLTGQVNTGELFF. CDR3 nucleotides: TGCGCCAGCAGCTTGCTCACAGGGCAAGTCAACACCGGGGAGCTGTTTTTT.

V is TRBV2 and J is TRBJ1-2; D is unclear. CDR1 and CDR2 from the germline V gene are SNHLY and FYNNEI. The CDR3 consists of 14 residues. The germline V and J ends were trimmed by 5 bases and 0 bases, with 10 bases remaining between them. CDR3 protein: CASSPDPPNYGYTF. The CDR3 region has the DNA TGTGCCAGCAGTCCGGACCCTCCTAACTATGGCTACACCTTC.

This clone appeared once. This chain connects TRBV5-1 to TRBJ2-5; D is possibly TRBD2 (6 bases). V shed 5 bases and J shed 5 bases, with 16 bases lying between them. CDR1 SGHRS and CDR2 YFSETQ come from the germline V gene. The CDR3 has 14 residues. In DNA, the CDR3 is TGCGCCAGCAGTTCTGGGACTCCGGGGGAGACCCAGTACTTC. Residues: CASSSGTPGETQYF. Variable domain in full (rest from reference TRBV5-1 and TRBJ2-5): KAGVTQTPRYLIKTRGQQVTLSCSPISGHRSVSWYQQTPGQGLQFLFEYFSETQRNKGNFPGRFSGRQFSNSRSEMNVSTLELGDSALYLCASSSGTPGETQYFGPGTRLLVL.

V gene TRBV6-5 combines with J gene TRBJ1-4; the match to TRBD1 covers 11 bases. V trimming: 2 bases; J trimming: 7 bases; junction bases outside the gene matches: 3. Germline CDR1 is MNHEY and CDR2 is SVGAGI. The length of the CDR3 is 15 residues. CDR3 bases: TGTGCCAGCAGTTACAGGGGACAGGGGGGTGAAAAACTGTTTTTT. It codes for CASSYRGQGGEKLFF.

This clone was recorded a few times. This chain connects TRBV9 to TRBJ1-1; D is possibly TRBD1 (6 bases). The CDR3 runs 13 residues. In germline, CDR1 is SGDLS, CDR2 YYNGEE. V shed 4 bases and J shed 4 bases, with 11 bases lying between them. The CDR3 is CASSRGQFTEAFF. In DNA, the CDR3 is TGTGCCAGCAGCAGGGGACAATTCACTGAAGCTTTCTTT.

This sequence joins TRBV1 and TRBJ1-1. TRBV1 is flagged as a pseudogene. This CDR3 is 15 amino acids long. CDR3 DNA sequence: TGCACCAGCAGCCAAGTCGGTGGCCCTGCCACTGAAGCTTTCTTT. Translation gives CTSSQVGGPATEAFF.